This T cell receptor beta chain was obtained from a study of CD8 T cells in cerebrospinal fluid in Alzheimer's disease (dated by TCRdb to the early 2020s). Regarding the study in general: To assess CSF T cell clonal expansion, the study used two single-cell approaches: plate-based nested PCR sequencing and droplet-based sequencing. A total of around 25 samples were covered by the CSF gene-expression analysis, which included Parkinson's disease patients. The study examined whether cerebrospinal fluid from healthy elderly individuals and from patients with neurodegenerative disease contained clonally expanded T cells. In the droplet-based CSF analysis comparing patients with controls, about 10 healthy controls (around 11,000 cells) and about 10 patients with MCI or Alzheimer's disease (roughly 10,000 cells) were included.

No count is recorded, yet this clonotype rates as medium-sized (0.01 to 0.1%) from its frequency. Its binding antigen is unknown. None of the participants had acute infectious disease, and every participant was in good physical condition. Neurodegeneration in patients was confirmed with biomarkers including neurofilament, amyloid-beta and tau. Live CSF cells for droplet-based sequencing were sorted with a live/dead marker. CSF was obtained by lumbar puncture, and immune cells were pelleted by centrifugation at 300g. CSF samples were inspected for red blood cells, and any blood-contaminated sample was excluded. CSF cells were cryopreserved in freezing medium, frozen overnight at -80 °C, and then stored in liquid nitrogen. CSF samples were stored for less than six months before analysis. Library method: 10x single-cell sequencing. Profiling of CSF cells was done with 10X Genomics single-cell V(D)J and 5' gene-expression libraries. An Illumina NextSeq550 was used to sequence CSF single-cell TCR libraries. The study's own analysis went as follows. After V(D)J reads were mapped to the vdj-GRCh38 alts ensemble 2.0.0 reference, the Cell Ranger vdj pipeline was used to analyse the reads. Cell barcodes sharing the same set of productive CDR3 nucleotide sequences were defined as clonotypes. To connect clonality with transcriptional profiles, clonotype information was added to the gene-expression metadata in Seurat v3.0. Any CSF cell with more than 1,800 genes, more than 7,500 UMIs or more than 10% mitochondrial reads was excluded. To find TCRs with known antigen specificity, CDR3-beta sequences were matched against VDJdb. Network analysis of clone sharing used the R package qgraph and included only TCRs with complete alpha and beta chains. TCRdb reprocessed the reads, reporting each CDR3 protein sequence once and no DNA. TCRdb's processing, not the study's, gives the V and J calls here. This sample's table has entries for about 1,200 distinct CDR3 sequences. More than 7% of the sample is held by the ten biggest clonotypes.

The research as a whole found: In patients with MCI or Alzheimer's disease, the biggest CSF clone accounted for a larger percentage of TCRs than in controls. In pooled data, a highly expanded clone (at least 3% of TCRs) was found in 1 of 10 healthy subjects versus most of the 6 Alzheimer's patients. Only samples with detectable clones went into the overall clonality comparison: about eleven healthy, 5 MCI, 5 AD, and 6 PD. The EBV-specific clones were neither the most highly expanded clones nor enriched among patients. Finding EBV-specific TCRs in CSF, the authors cautioned, does not establish a causal link between EBV and Alzheimer's disease.

The sequencing input was cerebrospinal fluid. The clonotype was recovered from a human donor with Alzheimer's disease.

The CDR3 region: CSARPRGEKLFF. The chain couples TRBV20-1 to TRBJ1-4. There are 12 amino acids in the CDR3, from cysteine to phenylalanine inclusive. The protein alone is recorded here. CDR1 is given as DFQATT and CDR2 as SNEGSKA, both from the germline V gene (reference sequence).